This is a list of T cell receptor beta chains from one sample in a study of shared clonotypes between healthy human individuals. Clones were sequenced by immunoSEQ multiplex PCR, and TCRdb holds only the in-frame ones, with some missing. The sample lists approximately 470,000 clones; about 78% were seen once. The sample taken for sequencing was PBMCs. Receptors originate from a woman aged 40-49 years in good health. Some clones in this sample may be carry-over from other donors' samples. Each CDR3 is given without its conserved first and last residue.

v_call cdr3_length cdr3_aa
TRBV19 17 ASSIQRLSGSHPPDTQY
TRBV12-5 14 ASGPSMGSSYNEQF
TRBV5-1 16 ASSLVAYVRTGGIEQF
TRBV10-2 9 ASRSYNEQF
TRBV7-2 12 ASSIGPGTETQY
TRBV5-1 13 ASSSLLEEGRDKS
TRBV7-2 9 ASSLSEKLF
TRBV27 12 ASSWTVSSYEQY
TRBV7-3 14 ASSLRGLVGFYEQY
TRBV10-3 13 AISEGVRQPGEAF
TRBV10-3 10 AIRGTTDTQY
TRBV5-1 13 ASSLRQGRNTEAF
TRBV7-9 11 ASSLEGGREQF
TRBV5-4 12 ASSSGGGNTEAF
TRBV7-6 11 ASSPRGETEAF
TRBV28 10 ASRQLPNEQF
TRBV27 12 ASSLMSWNTEAF
TRBV5-4 13 ASSPNAPSIYEQY
TRBV20-1 9 RVAGGTEAF
TRBV5-1 13 ASTPTGLAAYEQY
TRBV11-2 14 ASTPVWTVGADTQY
TRBV5-1 14 ASSLVPSGVSDEQY
TRBV28 15 ASSLGLAGVIGYEQY
TRBV7-2 11 ASSRDKTYEQY
TRBV11-2 17 ASSLVQILRGSNTGELF
TRBV19 12 ASRKTGTGNTIY
TRBV9 11 ASSLLGGSGYT
TRBV5-1 14 ASSLGGYRATYEQY
TRBV5-1 13 ASSLGGRSTDTQY
TRBV27 13 ASSFWAAGVGEQY
TRBV6-5 13 ASSKSGTGIYEQY
TRBV4-3 15 ASSQGGGGGFNEKLF
TRBV2 11 ASTLDTNAEAF
TRBV4-1 13 ASSHGPGQGFGYT
TRBV5-1 13 ASSMPEISNTEAF